This T cell receptor beta chain is from a study of cytomegalovirus exposure and HLA in healthy donors. The germline gives CDR1 SGDLS, CDR2 YYNGEE. The CDR3 sequence is 16 residues long. Trimming removed 4 bases at V and 4 bases at J, with 18 bases between. The PCR was carried out with 60 Vbeta primers and 13 Jbeta primers. Libraries were prepared by immunoSEQ multiplex PCR; TCRdb keeps only in-frame clonotypes and omits some of them. The data contain about 98,000 clones, about 80% of them seen just once; the ten biggest clones take up roughly 3.8%. This clone turned up a few times. The antigen remains unidentified. General observations from the study: Analyses of presence/absence relied on an assumption of roughly uniform sequencing depth across donors. The study listed 164 cytomegalovirus-associated TCR beta chains.

Sample: PBMCs. This chain links TRBV9 with TRBJ1-3, with TRBD1 as a possible D gene (6 bases). The sequence derives from a female donor in good health and CMV-seropositive. CDR3 nucleotides: TGTGCCAGCAGCCTAAGCCCGGACAGACCAGGAAACACCATATATTTT. Translating gives CASSLSPDRPGNTIYF.